Listed below are T cell receptor beta chains from one sample, sequenced in a study of spatial heterogeneity in lung cancer. A single record per CDR3 protein comes from TCRdb applying MiXCR to the 5' RACE reads. Of 25,000 to 35,000 distinct CDR3 sequences listed, roughly 5% were seen once; the top ten hold 20% to 30%. The sequencing used PBMCs, collected at follow-up. Receptor source: a female donor with early-stage non-small cell lung cancer. Each CDR3 is given with its conserved first and last residue. A D gene is named only where the DNA matches it firmly. Only part of the rows carry a size: once, few, many, or a class if the clone is expanded.

.,many,14,TRBV2,TRBJ2-7,CASSVGTPGYEQYF,TGTGCCAGCAGTGTAGGGACTCCCGGCTACGAGCAGTACTTC
.,many,13,TRBV20-1,TRBJ1-3,CSARVGGDGTIYF,TGCAGTGCTAGAGTGGGAGGGGATGGCACCATATATTTT
.,few,13,TRBV6-5,TRBJ1-2,CASTPGVNYGYTF,TGTGCCAGCACTCCGGGGGTTAACTATGGCTACACCTTC
TRBD2,many,17,TRBV3-1,TRBJ2-4,CASSQEASGGTKNIQYF,TGTGCCAGCAGCCAAGAGGCCAGCGGGGGAACCAAAAACATTCAGTACTTC
TRBD2,many,15,TRBV5-6,TRBJ2-7,CASSAPGLAGFEQYF,TGTGCCAGCAGCGCACCCGGCCTAGCGGGCTTCGAGCAGTACTTC
TRBD1,many,15,TRBV27,TRBJ2-7,CASSPSGQGRYEQYF,TGTGCCAGCAGTCCCAGTGGACAGGGTCGGTACGAGCAGTACTTC
.,many,15,TRBV9,TRBJ2-5,CASSVESDWQETQYF,TGTGCCAGCAGCGTAGAATCGGATTGGCAAGAGACCCAGTACTTC
TRBD2,.,13,TRBV6-2/TRBV6-3,TRBJ2-1,CASSYVLREGTFF,TGTGCCAGCAGTTACGTTTTGCGGGAGGGCACGTTCTTC
TRBD2,.,14,TRBV7-2,TRBJ2-7,CASSFRTSGTEQYF,TGTGCCAGCAGCTTCCGGACTAGCGGGACCGAGCAGTACTTC
.,few,15,TRBV2,TRBJ2-1,CASRVEQGPFNEQFF,TGTGCCAGCAGAGTGGAACAGGGCCCTTTCAATGAGCAGTTCTTC
TRBD2,many,13,TRBV20-1,TRBJ2-7,CSARGNGLVEQYF,TGCAGTGCTAGAGGAAATGGACTAGTCGAGCAGTACTTC
TRBD2,few,15,TRBV10-3,TRBJ2-7,CAISDGTSGSYEQYF,TGTGCCATCAGTGATGGGACTAGCGGTTCCTACGAGCAGTACTTC
TRBD2,few,13,TRBV20-1,TRBJ2-7,CSAGLARSYEQYF,TGCAGTGCCGGACTAGCGAGGTCCTACGAGCAGTACTTC
.,many,11,TRBV19,TRBJ2-5,CASSSGRTQYF,TGTGCCAGTAGTAGTGGTCGAACCCAGTACTTC
TRBD1,many,14,TRBV7-8,TRBJ1-2,CASSSPGGRNGYTF,TGTGCCAGCAGCTCCCCAGGGGGGAGGAATGGCTACACCTTC
TRBD2,many,18,TRBV11-2,TRBJ2-1,CASSFGSSGGAKNNEQFF,TGTGCCAGCAGCTTCGGGTCGAGCGGGGGGGCGAAAAACAATGAGCAGTTCTTC
TRBD2,many,16,TRBV20-1,TRBJ2-3,CSARELAGSSTDTQYF,TGCAGTGCTAGAGAACTAGCGGGATCGAGCACAGATACGCAGTATTTT
.,few,15,TRBV9,TRBJ1-3,CASSQSDFKGNTIYF,TGTGCCAGCAGCCAATCCGACTTTAAAGGAAACACCATATATTTT
.,many,15,TRBV7-2,TRBJ2-5,CASSLAGGSAGTQYF,TGTGCCAGCAGCTTAGCGGGGGGCAGCGCCGGGACCCAGTACTTC
.,many,14,TRBV5-4,TRBJ1-4,CASSLEGLTEKLFF,TGTGCCAGCAGCTTGGAGGGTCTTACTGAAAAACTGTTTTTT
TRBD2,many,19,TRBV3-1,TRBJ2-1,CASSRISPLAGGVKNEQFF,TGTGCCAGCAGCCGAATCAGTCCCCTAGCGGGAGGGGTGAAGAATGAGCAGTTCTTC
.,many,14,TRBV4-2,TRBJ1-4,CASSREATNEKLFF,TGTGCCAGCAGCCGGGAAGCAACTAATGAAAAACTGTTTTTT
.,few,14,TRBV20-1,TRBJ2-1,CSARKAGGYNEQFF,TGCAGTGCTAGAAAGGCCGGGGGTTACAATGAGCAGTTCTTC
.,many,12,TRBV7-2,TRBJ2-7,CASSATEYEQYF,TGTGCCAGCAGCGCGACAGAATACGAGCAGTACTTC
.,many,13,TRBV19,TRBJ2-1,CASSGRRANEQFF,TGTGCCAGTTCTGGACGGAGGGCTAATGAGCAGTTCTTC
.,.,15,TRBV27,TRBJ1-1,CASSSGTDMNTEAFF,TGTGCCAGCAGTAGCGGGACGGACATGAACACTGAAGCTTTCTTT